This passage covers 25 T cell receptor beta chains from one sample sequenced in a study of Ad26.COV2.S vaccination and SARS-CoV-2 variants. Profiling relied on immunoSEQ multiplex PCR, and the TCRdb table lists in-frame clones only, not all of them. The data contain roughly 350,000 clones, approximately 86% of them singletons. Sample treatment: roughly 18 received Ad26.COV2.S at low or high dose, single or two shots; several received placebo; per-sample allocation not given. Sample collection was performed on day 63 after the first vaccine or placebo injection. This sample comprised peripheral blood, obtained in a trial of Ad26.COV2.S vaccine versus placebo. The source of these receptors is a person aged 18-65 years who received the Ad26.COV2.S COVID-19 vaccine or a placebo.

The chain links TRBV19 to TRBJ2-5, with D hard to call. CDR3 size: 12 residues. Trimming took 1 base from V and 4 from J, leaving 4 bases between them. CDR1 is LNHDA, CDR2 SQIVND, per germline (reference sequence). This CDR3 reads CASSIGGETQYF. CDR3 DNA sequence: TGTGCCAGTAGTATAGGGGGAGAGACCCAGTACTTC.

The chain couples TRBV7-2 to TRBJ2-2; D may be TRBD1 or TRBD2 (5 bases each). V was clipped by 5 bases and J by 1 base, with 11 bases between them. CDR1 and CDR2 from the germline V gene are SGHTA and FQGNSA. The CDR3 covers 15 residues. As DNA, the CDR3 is TGTGCCAGCAGCCGCAGGGAGCAGAACACCGGGGAGCTGTTTTTT. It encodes CASSRREQNTGELFF.

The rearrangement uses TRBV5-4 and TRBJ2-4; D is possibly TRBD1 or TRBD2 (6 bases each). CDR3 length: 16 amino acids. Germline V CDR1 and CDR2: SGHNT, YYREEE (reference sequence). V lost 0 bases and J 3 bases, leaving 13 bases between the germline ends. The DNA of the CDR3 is TGTGCCAGCAGCTTGGGAGGGGGGTTTGGCAAAAACATTCAGTACTTC. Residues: CASSLGGGFGKNIQYF.

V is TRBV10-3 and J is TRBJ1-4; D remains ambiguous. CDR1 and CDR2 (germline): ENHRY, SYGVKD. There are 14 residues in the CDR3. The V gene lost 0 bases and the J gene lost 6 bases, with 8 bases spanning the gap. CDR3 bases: TGTGCCATCAGTGAGTCCGGCGGATATGAAAAACTGTTTTTT. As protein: CAISESGGYEKLFF.

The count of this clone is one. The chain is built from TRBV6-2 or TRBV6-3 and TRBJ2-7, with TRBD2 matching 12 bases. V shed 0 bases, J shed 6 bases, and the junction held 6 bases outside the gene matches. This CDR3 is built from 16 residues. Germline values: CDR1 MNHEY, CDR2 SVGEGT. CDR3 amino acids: CASSYSLTSGGAEQYF. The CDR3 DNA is TGTGCCAGCAGTTACTCGTTGACTAGCGGGGGCGCCGAGCAGTACTTC.

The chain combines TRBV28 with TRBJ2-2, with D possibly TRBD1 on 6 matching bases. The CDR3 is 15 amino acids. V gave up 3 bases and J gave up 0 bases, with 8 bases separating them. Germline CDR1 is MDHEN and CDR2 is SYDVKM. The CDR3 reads CASSLDSPNTGELFF. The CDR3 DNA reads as TGTGCCAGCAGTTTGGACAGTCCGAACACCGGGGAGCTGTTTTTT.

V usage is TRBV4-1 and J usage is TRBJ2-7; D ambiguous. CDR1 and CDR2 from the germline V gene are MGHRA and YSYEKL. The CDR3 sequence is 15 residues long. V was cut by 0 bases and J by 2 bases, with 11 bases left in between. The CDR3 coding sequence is TGCGCCAGCAGCCAAGAACGCCCTCACCCCTACGAGCAGTACTTC. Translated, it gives CASSQERPHPYEQYF.

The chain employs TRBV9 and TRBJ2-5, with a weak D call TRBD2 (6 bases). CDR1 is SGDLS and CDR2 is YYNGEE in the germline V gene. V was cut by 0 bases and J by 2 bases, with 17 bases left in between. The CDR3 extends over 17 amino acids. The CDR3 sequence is CASSVGRWGTSQETQYF. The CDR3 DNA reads TGTGCCAGCAGCGTAGGACGCTGGGGGACTTCGCAAGAGACCCAGTACTTC. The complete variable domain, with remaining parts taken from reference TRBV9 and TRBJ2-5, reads DSGVTQTPKHLITATGQRVTLRCSPRSGDLSVYWYQQSLDQGLQFLIQYYNGEERAKGNILERFSAQQFPDLHSELNLSSLELGDSALYFCASSVGRWGTSQETQYFGPGTRLLVL.

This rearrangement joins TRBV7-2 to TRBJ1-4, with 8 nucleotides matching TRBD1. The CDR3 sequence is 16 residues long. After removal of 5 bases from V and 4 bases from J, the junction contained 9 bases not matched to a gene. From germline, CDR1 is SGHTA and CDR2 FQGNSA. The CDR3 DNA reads TGTGCCAGCAGCATCCAGGGGGCGCAGAATAATGAAAAACTGTTTTTT. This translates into CASSIQGAQNNEKLFF. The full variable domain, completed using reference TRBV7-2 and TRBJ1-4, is GAGVSQSPSNKVTEKGKDVELRCDPISGHTALYWYRQSLGQGLEFLIYFQGNSAPDKSGLPSDRFSAERTGGSVSTLTIQRTQQEDSAVYLCASSIQGAQNNEKLFFGSGTQLSVL.

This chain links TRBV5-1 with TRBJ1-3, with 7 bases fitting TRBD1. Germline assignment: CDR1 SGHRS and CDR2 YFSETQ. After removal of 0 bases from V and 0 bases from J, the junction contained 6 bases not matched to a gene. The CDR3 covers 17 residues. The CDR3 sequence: CASSLGDRAFSGNTIYF. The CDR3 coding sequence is TGCGCCAGCAGCTTGGGGGACAGAGCTTTCTCTGGAAACACCATATATTTT. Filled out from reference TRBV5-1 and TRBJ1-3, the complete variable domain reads KAGVTQTPRYLIKTRGQQVTLSCSPISGHRSVSWYQQTPGQGLQFLFEYFSETQRNKGNFPGRFSGRQFSNSRSEMNVSTLELGDSALYLCASSLGDRAFSGNTIYFGEGSWLTVV.

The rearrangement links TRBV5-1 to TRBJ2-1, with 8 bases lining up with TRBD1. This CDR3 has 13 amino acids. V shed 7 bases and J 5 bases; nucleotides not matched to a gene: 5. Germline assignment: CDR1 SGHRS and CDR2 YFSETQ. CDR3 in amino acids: CASLGTGHNEQFF. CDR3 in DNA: TGCGCCAGCCTCGGGACAGGTCACAATGAGCAGTTCTTC.

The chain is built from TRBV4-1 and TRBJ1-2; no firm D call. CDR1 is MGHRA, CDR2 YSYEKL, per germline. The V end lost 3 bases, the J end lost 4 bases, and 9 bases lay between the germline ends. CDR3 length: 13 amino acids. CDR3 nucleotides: TGCGCCAGCAGCCAGGGTGGGCTCTATGGCTACACCTTC. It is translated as CASSQGGLYGYTF.

This CDR3 reads CASSLGYRGGQETQYF. CDR3 nucleotides: TGTGCCAGCAGCTTAGGCTATAGGGGGGGCCAAGAGACCCAGTACTTC. V gene TRBV11-2 combines with J gene TRBJ2-5, with D possibly matching TRBD2 (7 bases). The V and J ends lost 1 base and 1 base respectively, with 13 bases between them. In germline, CDR1 is SGHAT, CDR2 FQNNGV. This CDR3 has 16 residues.

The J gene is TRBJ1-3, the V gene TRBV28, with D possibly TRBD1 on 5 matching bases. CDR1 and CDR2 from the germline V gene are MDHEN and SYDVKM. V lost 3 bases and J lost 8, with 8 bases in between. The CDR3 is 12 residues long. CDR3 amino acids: CASSFAGHTIYF. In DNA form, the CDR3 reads TGTGCCAGCAGTTTCGCGGGACACACCATATATTTT.

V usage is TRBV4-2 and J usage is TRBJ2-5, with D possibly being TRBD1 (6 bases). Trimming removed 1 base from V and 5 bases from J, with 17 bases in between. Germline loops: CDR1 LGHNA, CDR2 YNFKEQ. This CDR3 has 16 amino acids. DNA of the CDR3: TGTGCCAGCAGCCAAGGGGGAAGACTTCAGGGGGAGACCCAGTACTTC. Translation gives CASSQGGRLQGETQYF.

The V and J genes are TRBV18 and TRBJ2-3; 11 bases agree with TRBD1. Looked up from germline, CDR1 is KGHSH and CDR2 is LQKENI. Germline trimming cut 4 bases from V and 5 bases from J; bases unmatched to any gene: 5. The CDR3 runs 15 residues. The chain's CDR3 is CASSLGQGAGDTQYF. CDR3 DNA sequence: TGTGCCAGCTCACTCGGACAGGGGGCCGGAGATACGCAGTATTTT. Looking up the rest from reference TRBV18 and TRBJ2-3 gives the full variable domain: NAGVMQNPRHLVRRRGQEARLRCSPMKGHSHVYWYRQLPEEGLKFMVYLQKENIIDESGMPKERFSAEFPKEGPSILRIQQVVRGDSAAYFCASSLGQGAGDTQYFGPGTRLTVL.

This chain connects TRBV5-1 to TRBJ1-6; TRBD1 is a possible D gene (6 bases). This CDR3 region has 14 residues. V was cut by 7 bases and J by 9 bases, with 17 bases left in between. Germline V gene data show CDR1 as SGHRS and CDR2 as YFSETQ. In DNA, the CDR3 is TGCGCCAGCTCACAGGGTCAGCTGAGTTCACCCCTCCACTTT. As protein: CASSQGQLSSPLHF. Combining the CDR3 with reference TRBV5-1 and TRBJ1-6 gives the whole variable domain KAGVTQTPRYLIKTRGQQVTLSCSPISGHRSVSWYQQTPGQGLQFLFEYFSETQRNKGNFPGRFSGRQFSNSRSEMNVSTLELGDSALYLCASSQGQLSSPLHFGNGTRLTVT.

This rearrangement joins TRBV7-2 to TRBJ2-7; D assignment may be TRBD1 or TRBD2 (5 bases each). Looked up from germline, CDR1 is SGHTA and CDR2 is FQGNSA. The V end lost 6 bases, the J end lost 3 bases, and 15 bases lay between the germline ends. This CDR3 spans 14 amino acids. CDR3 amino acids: CASRTGTGNYEQYF. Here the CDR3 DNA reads TGTGCCAGCAGGACCGGGACGGGTAACTACGAGCAGTACTTC. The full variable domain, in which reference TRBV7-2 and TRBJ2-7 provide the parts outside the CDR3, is GAGVSQSPSNKVTEKGKDVELRCDPISGHTALYWYRQSLGQGLEFLIYFQGNSAPDKSGLPSDRFSAERTGGSVSTLTIQRTQQEDSAVYLCASRTGTGNYEQYFGPGTRLTVT.

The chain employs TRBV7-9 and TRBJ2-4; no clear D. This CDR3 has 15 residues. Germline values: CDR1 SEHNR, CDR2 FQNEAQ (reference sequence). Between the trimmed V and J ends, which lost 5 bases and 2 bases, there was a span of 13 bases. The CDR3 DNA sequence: TGTGCCAGCAGCGGCTTTGGGGTTACCAAAAACATTCAGTACTTC. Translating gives CASSGFGVTKNIQYF. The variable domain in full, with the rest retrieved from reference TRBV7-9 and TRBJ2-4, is DTGVSQNPRHKITKRGQNVTFRCDPISEHNRLYWYRQTLGQGPEFLTYFQNEAQLEKSRLLSDRFSAERPKGSFSTLEIQRTEQGDSAMYLCASSGFGVTKNIQYFGAGTRLSVL.

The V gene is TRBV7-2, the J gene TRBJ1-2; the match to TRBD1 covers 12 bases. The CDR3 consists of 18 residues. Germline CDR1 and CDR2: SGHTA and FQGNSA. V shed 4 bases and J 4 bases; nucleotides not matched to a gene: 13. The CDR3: CASSSYGGDRGLGYGYTF. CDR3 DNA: TGTGCCAGCAGCTCCTATGGGGGGGACAGGGGGCTCGGCTATGGCTACACCTTC.

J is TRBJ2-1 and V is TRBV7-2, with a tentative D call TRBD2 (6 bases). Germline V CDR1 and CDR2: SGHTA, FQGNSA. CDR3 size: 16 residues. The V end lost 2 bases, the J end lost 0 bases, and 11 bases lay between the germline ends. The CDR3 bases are TGTGCCAGCAGCTTATGGGCTAGCGCCTCCTACAATGAGCAGTTCTTC. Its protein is CASSLWASASYNEQFF.

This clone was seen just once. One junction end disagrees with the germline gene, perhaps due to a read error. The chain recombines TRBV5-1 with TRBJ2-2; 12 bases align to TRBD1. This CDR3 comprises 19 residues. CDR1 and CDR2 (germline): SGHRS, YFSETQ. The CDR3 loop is CASSLAVPGQGANTGELFF. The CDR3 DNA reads TGCGCCAGCAGCTTGGCAGTACCGGGACAGGGGGCGAATACCGGGGAGCTGTTTTTT.

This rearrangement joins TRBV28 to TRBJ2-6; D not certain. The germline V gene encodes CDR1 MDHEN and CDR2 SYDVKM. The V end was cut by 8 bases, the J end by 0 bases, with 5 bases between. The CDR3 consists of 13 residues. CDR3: CASRASGANVLTF. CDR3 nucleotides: TGTGCCAGCCGGGCCTCTGGGGCCAACGTCCTGACTTTC.

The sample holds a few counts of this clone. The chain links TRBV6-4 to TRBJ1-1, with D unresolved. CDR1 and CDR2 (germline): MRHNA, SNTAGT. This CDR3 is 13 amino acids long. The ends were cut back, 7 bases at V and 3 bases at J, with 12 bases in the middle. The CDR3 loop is CASKRTGDTEAFF. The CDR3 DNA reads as TGTGCCAGCAAAAGGACGGGAGACACTGAAGCTTTCTTT.

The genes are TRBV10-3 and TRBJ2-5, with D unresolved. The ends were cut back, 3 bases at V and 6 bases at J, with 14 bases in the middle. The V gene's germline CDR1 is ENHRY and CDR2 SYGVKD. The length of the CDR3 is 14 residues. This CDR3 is CAISDRLSLKTQYF. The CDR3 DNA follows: TGTGCCATCAGTGACCGGCTTTCCCTAAAGACCCAGTACTTC.